Listed here are 23 T cell receptor beta chains from one sample, sequenced in a study of regulatory T cells in long-lasting Graves disease (dated by TCRdb to the early 2020s). The library relied on multiplex PCR. Sequencing instrument: Illumina HiSeq 4000. CDR3 regions were amplified by Arm-PCR with iRepertoire HTBI primers to construct TCR beta libraries. The public reads were reprocessed in TCRdb via fastp at Q25 and MiXCR, keeping in-frame beta chains. Rows matching on CDR3 protein sequence are summarized as one entry with the most common DNA and genes. This sample comprises roughly 500,000 distinct CDR3 sequences, approximately 13% of them detected only once. The top ten constitute roughly a tenth of the sample. The sample's time point label, in plain terms: newly diagnosed GD, antithyroid drugs for less than 3 months. For both TCR sequencing and RNA sequencing, RNA was extracted from PBMCs in TRIzol.

A further study also used this sample, focusing on T cells in Graves' hyperthyroidism and ophthalmopathy.

Sample: peripheral blood mononuclear cells (PBMCs), taken at new diagnosis, from a patient treated with antithyroid drugs. These TCRs come from a young man with Graves disease. Donor details come from another sample of the same person, matched by shared clones.

The chain links TRBV25-1 to TRBJ1-3, with no clear D. The CDR3 sequence is 14 residues long. Between the trimmed V and J ends, which lost 3 bases and 4 bases, there was a span of 10 bases. The germline V gene encodes CDR1 MGHDK and CDR2 SYGVNS. This CDR3 reads CASSDPRSGNTIYF. The CDR3 DNA reads TGTGCCAGCAGTGACCCGAGGTCAGGAAACACCATATATTTT.

The sample holds a few counts of this clonotype. This chain uses TRBV3-1 with TRBJ2-7, with no clear D. The CDR3 sequence is 12 residues long. Trimming pared 4 bases from V and 3 bases from J, leaving 7 bases between. Germline V lookup: CDR1 LGHDT, CDR2 YNNKEL (reference sequence). This chain's CDR3 is CASSPNYYEQYF. Written as DNA, the CDR3 is TGTGCCAGCAGCCCCAATTACTACGAGCAGTACTTC.

The rearrangement uses TRBV5-1 and TRBJ1-1; no clear D gene. This CDR3 has 13 residues. V was pared by 3 bases and J by 3 bases, with 9 bases between. Germline assignment: CDR1 SGHRS and CDR2 YFSETQ. The DNA of the CDR3 is TGCGCCAGCAGCTCCCATGGGGACACTGAAGCTTTCTTT. Its protein product is CASSSHGDTEAFF. Full variable domain (rest looked up from reference TRBV5-1 and TRBJ1-1): KAGVTQTPRYLIKTRGQQVTLSCSPISGHRSVSWYQQTPGQGLQFLFEYFSETQRNKGNFPGRFSGRQFSNSRSEMNVSTLELGDSALYLCASSSHGDTEAFFGQGTRLTVV.

V and J are TRBV12-3 or TRBV12-4 and TRBJ2-2; D not resolved. Trimming removed 5 bases at V and 0 bases at J, with 7 bases between. The CDR3 is 14 amino acids. For the CDR3, the DNA is TGTGCCAGCAGTATTCCCCCGAACACCGGGGAGCTGTTTTTT. Encoded protein: CASSIPPNTGELFF.

This clonotype was observed at least ten times. J is TRBJ2-1 and V is TRBV12-5, with a weak D call TRBD1 (5 bases). From germline, CDR1 is LGHNT and CDR2 FRNRAP. The CDR3 covers 18 residues. V lost 0 bases and J lost 0, with 15 bases in between. The CDR3 coding sequence is TGTGCTAGTGGTTTGGTACTAATCAAGGGGCGCTCCTACAATGAGCAGTTCTTC. This gives the protein CASGLVLIKGRSYNEQFF.

This clonotype was recorded many times. J is TRBJ2-7 and V is TRBV2, with TRBD1 matching 9 bases. This CDR3 is built from 13 residues. Germline V gene data show CDR1 as SNHLY and CDR2 as FYNNEI. The DNA for the CDR3 is TGTGTGAGCGGGGACAGGGATGATTACGAGCAGTACTTC. Its translation is CVSGDRDDYEQYF.

This clonotype came up many times. The J gene is TRBJ2-2, the V gene TRBV12-3 or TRBV12-4, with D possibly being TRBD2 (6 bases). Trimming removed 5 bases at V and 0 bases at J, with 10 bases between. The CDR3 contains 15 residues. CDR3 residues: CASSLGGPNTGELFF. The DNA for the CDR3 is TGTGCCAGCAGTCTCGGGGGACCGAACACCGGGGAGCTGTTTTTT.

This clonotype appeared a few times. The rearrangement joins TRBV9 to TRBJ1-1; 7 positions match TRBD1. There are 14 residues in the CDR3. The germline gives CDR1 SGDLS, CDR2 YYNGEE. The junction had 1 base not matched to a gene; V was cut back by 2 bases and J by 0 bases. The CDR3 sequence: CASSVDRVNTEAFF. In DNA form, the CDR3 reads TGTGCCAGCAGCGTTGACAGGGTGAACACTGAAGCTTTCTTT.

This clonotype appeared many times. The J gene is TRBJ2-1, the V gene TRBV30, with 11 bases that match TRBD2. Per the germline V gene, CDR1 is GTSNPN and CDR2 is SVGIG (reference sequence). V shed 0 bases and J 15 bases; nucleotides not matched to a gene: 4. The CDR3 extends over 12 amino acids. CDR3 protein: CAWSVLAGEAFF. As DNA, the CDR3 is TGTGCCTGGAGTGTACTAGCGGGAGAGGCGTTCTTC.

The gene calls are TRBV18 and TRBJ2-3, with 7 bases that match TRBD1. CDR1 is KGHSH and CDR2 is LQKENI in the germline V gene. CDR3 length equals 15 residues. V dropped 2 bases and J dropped 5; count of bases not matched to a gene: 7. The CDR3 sequence: CASSPGTAPQDTQYF. The CDR3, as DNA: TGTGCCAGCTCACCAGGGACAGCCCCACAAGATACGCAGTATTTT.

This clonotype showed up many times. The chain carries TRBV10-3 and TRBJ1-2; D not certain. Germline V gene lookup returns CDR1 ENHRY and CDR2 SYGVKD. This CDR3 contains 13 residues. V was shortened by 7 bases and J by 2 bases, with 11 bases between the two germline ends. The CDR3 loop reads CAIKTETNYGYTF. CDR3 in DNA: TGTGCCATCAAAACAGAGACGAACTATGGCTACACCTTC.

This clonotype was observed at least ten times. The V and J genes are TRBV29-1 and TRBJ2-5; 15 nucleotides line up with TRBD2. The CDR3 spans 17 residues. The junction had 11 bases not matched to a gene; V was cut back by 7 bases and J by 2 bases. Germline values: CDR1 SQVTM, CDR2 ANQGSEA. CDR3 amino acids: CSAQGLAGGALQETQYF. CDR3 nucleotides: TGCAGCGCCCAAGGACTAGCGGGAGGGGCCCTGCAAGAGACCCAGTACTTC.

Only a few counts were recorded for this clonotype. The V call is TRBV20-1, the J call TRBJ2-5; the D is unclear. Trimming removed 3 bases at V and 3 bases at J, with 8 bases between. The CDR3 has 12 amino acids. The germline gives CDR1 DFQATT, CDR2 SNEGSKA (reference sequence). CDR3 bases: TGCAGTGCTAGGAGGCAGGAAGAGACCCAGTACTTC. Its translation is CSARRQEETQYF.

The V gene is TRBV20-1, the J gene TRBJ2-1; maybe TRBD1 (6 bases). Trimming pared 2 bases from V and 10 bases from J, leaving 9 bases between. This CDR3 has 11 amino acids. The germline V gene has CDR1 DFQATT and CDR2 SNEGSKA (reference sequence). The CDR3 reads CSARQGWEQFF. CDR3 nucleotide sequence: TGCAGTGCTAGACAGGGGTGGGAGCAGTTCTTC.

The V gene is TRBV29-1, the J gene TRBJ2-5; possibly TRBD2 for D (5 bases). The CDR3 length is 11 residues. Germline-derived CDR1 and CDR2 are SQVTM and ANQGSEA. The V and J ends lost 5 bases and 5 bases respectively, with 9 bases between them. In nucleotides, the CDR3 is TGCAGCGTTACGGGAATGGAGACCCAGTACTTC. The encoded protein is CSVTGMETQYF.

This clonotype came up many times. CDR3 DNA sequence: TGTGCCAGCAGCCTTCATGAGCAGTTCTTC. It specifies CASSLHEQFF. The rearrangement links TRBV7-9 to TRBJ2-1; D gene ambiguous. CDR3 length equals 10 residues. V lost 5 bases to trimming and J lost 8 bases, with 4 bases between them. Germline CDR1 reads SEHNR; CDR2 reads FQNEAQ (reference sequence).

This clonotype was detected many times. V is TRBV27 and J is TRBJ2-7, with D maybe TRBD2 (6 bases). Germline V lookup: CDR1 MNHEY, CDR2 SMNVEV (reference sequence). CDR3 length equals 14 residues. V lost 2 bases to trimming and J lost 10 bases, with 18 bases between them. The CDR3, as DNA: TGTGCCAGCAGTTTAGCGGGGCGGGTCACTGAACAGTACTTC. Translated, it gives CASSLAGRVTEQYF.

The CDR3 spells CSVDGHEYQETQYF. The CDR3 DNA reads as TGCAGCGTTGATGGACACGAGTATCAAGAGACCCAGTACTTC. The rearrangement joins TRBV29-1 to TRBJ2-5; perhaps TRBD1 as D (5 bases). CDR1 is SQVTM and CDR2 is ANQGSEA in the germline V gene. V was clipped by 3 bases and J by 2 bases, with 13 bases between them. The CDR3 has 14 residues. The complete variable domain, with remaining parts taken from reference TRBV29-1 and TRBJ2-5, reads SAVISQKPSRDICQRGTSLTIQCQVDSQVTMMFWYRQQPGQSLTLIATANQGSEATYESGFVIDKFPISRPNLTFSTLTVSNMSPEDSSIYLCSVDGHEYQETQYFGPGTRLLVL.

The table lists this clonotype with a few counts. V is TRBV24-1 and J is TRBJ2-2; a weak D match, TRBD2 (5 bases). Trimming shortened V by 5 bases and J by 8 bases, and 20 bases separated the two germline ends. The CDR3 has 16 amino acids. In germline, CDR1 is KGHDR, CDR2 SFDVKD. The CDR3 coding sequence is TGTGCCACCAGTGGTATAGAGCGGAATAAACCTGGGGAGCTGTTTTTT. Its translation is CATSGIERNKPGELFF.

This clonotype occurred many times. The chain is built from TRBV20-1 and TRBJ2-3; a possible D gene is TRBD1 (5 bases). The V gene's germline CDR1 is DFQATT and CDR2 SNEGSKA (reference sequence). The CDR3 is made up of 11 amino acids. The V and J ends lost 6 bases and 5 bases respectively, with 9 bases between them. CDR3 loop: CSASRGDTQYF. The CDR3 DNA reads TGCAGTGCCAGTAGGGGAGATACGCAGTATTTT.

This clonotype was observed at least ten times. V and J are TRBV20-1 and TRBJ2-3; TRBD2 matches at 8 bases. Germline V gene data show CDR1 as DFQATT and CDR2 as SNEGSKA (reference sequence). J was trimmed by 12 bases and V by 5 bases; bases with no gene match: 4. CDR3 length: 10 residues. The CDR3 DNA sequence: TGCAGTGCTCCTAGCGGGCCCCAGTATTTT. Translation: CSAPSGPQYF.

This clonotype occurred many times. The chain links TRBV7-9 to TRBJ2-1, with 7 bases fitting TRBD2. Germline V CDR1 and CDR2: SEHNR, FQNEAQ (reference sequence). With V trimmed by 2 bases and J by 1 base, 11 bases remained unmatched. The CDR3 is 18 residues long. For the CDR3, the DNA is TGTGCCAGCAGCTTACGGGTTAGCGGGCCCTATTCCTACAATGAGCAGTTCTTC. Its translation is CASSLRVSGPYSYNEQFF.

The table lists this clonotype with a few counts. This chain uses TRBV5-1 with TRBJ2-3; the D gene is possibly TRBD1 (5 bases). The CDR3 runs 16 residues. The V end lost 2 bases, the J end lost 2 bases, and 15 bases lay between the germline ends. Germline lookup yields CDR1 SGHRS and CDR2 YFSETQ. The DNA of the CDR3 is TGCGCCAGCAGCTTAGGGGCAACGACAGACACAGATACGCAGTATTTT. Translating gives CASSLGATTDTDTQYF.